The 15 T cell receptor beta chains listed next were all sequenced from one sample in a study of PD-1 blockade in mismatch repair-deficient tumors. Only in-frame clones appear in the TCRdb table, and some are missing; sequencing was by immunoSEQ multiplex PCR. The top ten hold 1% to 1.4% of the sample, which has some 40,000 clones, over 80% seen once. The sample was PBMCs, taken around 38 weeks after starting pembrolizumab. The receptors stem from an adult with mismatch repair-deficient cancer.

As DNA, the CDR3 is TGTGCCAGCAGTTTACCAGGGGTCGGGGGCTACACCTTC. The encoded protein is CASSLPGVGGYTF. The chain recombines TRBV28 with TRBJ1-2; a weak D match, TRBD1 (6 bases). The CDR3 totals 13 residues. Germline loops: CDR1 MDHEN, CDR2 SYDVKM. The V gene lost 2 bases and the J gene lost 8 bases, with 12 bases spanning the gap.

This clone was seen a single time. The V gene is TRBV4-2, the J gene TRBJ1-2; no firm D call. Trimming pared 0 bases from V and 6 bases from J, leaving 8 bases between. Germline values: CDR1 LGHNA, CDR2 YNFKEQ. The CDR3 is 13 amino acids. The CDR3 region is CASSQDWANGYTF. The CDR3 bases are TGTGCCAGCAGCCAAGATTGGGCCAATGGCTACACCTTC.

The chain is built from TRBV15 and TRBJ1-2; possible D gene TRBD1, 6 bases. The germline gives CDR1 LNHNV, CDR2 YYDKDF (reference sequence). The CDR3 totals 13 residues. V was clipped by 1 base and J by 3 bases, with 6 bases between them. The CDR3: CATSRGTDYGYTF. CDR3 nucleotides: TGTGCCACCAGCAGAGGGACAGACTATGGCTACACCTTC.

The chain joins TRBV7-3 to TRBJ2-2; D may be TRBD2 (5 bases). Germline loops: CDR1 SGHTA, CDR2 FQGTGA. The CDR3 has 15 residues. V lost 1 base and J 3 bases, leaving 9 bases between the germline ends. This chain's CDR3 is CASSLRGEDTGELFF. Written as DNA, the CDR3 is TGTGCCAGCAGCTTAAGGGGAGAGGACACCGGGGAGCTGTTTTTT.

V usage is TRBV28 and J usage is TRBJ1-2, with D maybe TRBD1 (5 bases). Germline CDR1 reads MDHEN; CDR2 reads SYDVKM. CDR3 size: 14 residues. V was clipped by 5 bases and J by 0 bases, with 10 bases between them. CDR3 loop: CASSRQPTNYGYTF. CDR3 coding DNA: TGTGCCAGCAGTAGACAGCCTACTAACTATGGCTACACCTTC.

This chain uses TRBV5-1 with TRBJ2-3; no reliable D call. V gave up 1 base and J gave up 6 bases, with 6 bases separating them. The length of the CDR3 is 12 residues. CDR1 and CDR2 from the germline V gene are SGHRS and YFSETQ. DNA for the CDR3: TGCGCCAGCAGCTTGCCCCAGGATACGCAGTATTTT. It translates to CASSLPQDTQYF.

J is TRBJ2-5 and V is TRBV14; 7 bases align to TRBD2. The CDR3 spans 17 residues. Germline-derived CDR1 and CDR2 are SGHDN and FVKESK. After removal of 2 bases from V and 2 bases from J, the junction contained 11 bases not matched to a gene. CDR3 sequence reads: CASSQSWRGKSQETQYF. CDR3 nucleotides: TGTGCCAGCAGCCAATCATGGCGGGGGAAGTCTCAAGAGACCCAGTACTTC.

This clone was observed once. This sequence joins TRBV5-4 and TRBJ2-1; 9 nucleotides match TRBD2. The CDR3 covers 15 residues. V dropped 6 bases and J dropped 5; count of bases not matched to a gene: 9. Germline CDR1 and CDR2: SGHNT and YYREEE (reference sequence). The CDR3 is CASTPGGRANNEQFF. The DNA of the CDR3 is TGTGCCAGCACCCCTGGCGGGAGGGCCAACAATGAGCAGTTCTTC.

This clone is termed medium-sized. This chain links TRBV5-1 with TRBJ2-7; 11 nucleotides align to TRBD2. Unmatched junction bases numbered 9, after V lost 3 bases and J lost 4 bases. CDR3 length: 16 amino acids. The germline CDR1 and CDR2 sequences are SGHRS and YFSETQ. The CDR3 nucleotides read TGCGCCAGCAGCTGGGGAACTAGCGGGAGAGGATACGAGCAGTACTTC. Its translation: CASSWGTSGRGYEQYF.

This sequence joins TRBV6-6 and TRBJ2-5; D is unclear. Looked up from germline, CDR1 is MNHNY and CDR2 is SVGAGI (reference sequence). The V end was cut by 4 bases, the J end by 5 bases, with 17 bases between. CDR3 length: 15 amino acids. CDR3 region: CASSSPSSSTETQYF. CDR3 coding DNA: TGTGCCAGCAGTTCCCCTTCGAGTAGTACGGAGACCCAGTACTTC.

This chain uses TRBV19 with TRBJ2-6; 12 bases match TRBD1. The CDR3 contains 16 residues. After removal of 5 bases from V and 8 bases from J, the junction contained 7 bases not matched to a gene. CDR1 is LNHDA and CDR2 is SQIVND in the germline V gene (reference sequence). The CDR3 region is CASSSPGQGAPNVLTF. CDR3 coding DNA: TGTGCCAGTAGTTCGCCGGGACAGGGGGCGCCCAACGTCCTGACTTTC.

The chain joins TRBV7-3 to TRBJ1-1; D is perhaps TRBD1 (5 bases). The CDR3 has 13 amino acids. Germline CDR1 SGHTA, CDR2 FQGTGA. Trimming took 5 bases from V and 12 from J, leaving 19 bases between them. The CDR3: CASSPRDSSRSFF. The CDR3 DNA sequence: TGTGCCAGCAGCCCACGGGACTCTTCAAGGTCTTTCTTT.

The sample holds a few counts of this clone. V usage is TRBV19 and J usage is TRBJ2-7; D not certain. CDR1 and CDR2 from the germline V gene are LNHDA and SQIVND (reference sequence). Trimming stripped 7 bases from V and 3 bases from J, with 10 bases between. The CDR3 runs to 12 residues. CDR3 sequence reads: CASTGPYYEQYF. The CDR3 DNA sequence: TGTGCCAGTACCGGTCCTTACTACGAGCAGTACTTC.

The V call is TRBV5-1, the J call TRBJ2-4, with D possibly TRBD2 on 6 matching bases. The CDR3 covers 15 residues. V lost 4 bases to trimming and J lost 8 bases, with 19 bases between them. CDR1 and CDR2 (germline): SGHRS, YFSETQ. The CDR3 spells CASSVPLASIDIQYF. The CDR3 DNA reads TGCGCCAGCAGCGTACCGCTAGCGAGTATTGACATTCAGTACTTC. Variable domain in full (rest from reference TRBV5-1 and TRBJ2-4): KAGVTQTPRYLIKTRGQQVTLSCSPISGHRSVSWYQQTPGQGLQFLFEYFSETQRNKGNFPGRFSGRQFSNSRSEMNVSTLELGDSALYLCASSVPLASIDIQYFGAGTRLSVL.

The rearrangement joins TRBV5-6 to TRBJ2-5, with D possibly being TRBD2 (7 bases). Germline CDR1 reads SGHDT; CDR2 reads YYEEEE. This CDR3 has 15 residues. Trimming cost V 1 base and J 5 bases, with 15 bases left between them. The CDR3 is CASSLRPGRGETQYF. The CDR3 DNA reads as TGTGCCAGCAGCTTGAGACCAGGGAGGGGGGAGACCCAGTACTTC.